The 27 T cell receptor beta chains below all came from one sample that was sequenced in a study of blood T cell repertoires in COVID-19. Measured with immunoSEQ multiplex PCR; TCRdb has only the in-frame clones, and not every one. The profile shows some 150,000 clones, 65% to 90% of them singletons. The source material was peripheral blood. The receptors were gathered from a man aged 45-60 years with acute or convalescent COVID-19.

The CDR3 sequence is CASRTGGETFF. The CDR3, as DNA: TGTGCCAGCAGGACGGGCGGGGAAACTTTCTTT. The genes are TRBV6-6 and TRBJ1-1; unclear D gene. Trimming cost V 6 bases and J 12 bases, with 14 bases left between them. The CDR3 has 11 residues. Per germline, CDR1 MNHNY and CDR2 SVGAGI (reference sequence).

This chain connects TRBV2 to TRBJ1-5; 8 bases match TRBD1. The trim removed 4 bases at V and 4 bases at J, leaving 3 bases unmatched. The CDR3 consists of 14 residues. Germline-derived CDR1 and CDR2 are SNHLY and FYNNEI. CDR3 bases: TGTGCCAGCAGTGTACAGGGGGGAAATCAGCCCCAGCATTTT. Its translation: CASSVQGGNQPQHF.

V usage is TRBV2 and J usage is TRBJ1-1; D call uncertain. The CDR3 consists of 15 residues. V was cut by 3 bases and J by 2 bases, with 13 bases left in between. Germline CDR1 is SNHLY and CDR2 is FYNNEI. The DNA for the CDR3 is TGTGCCAGCAGTGACCCCGGGATCTTAAACACTGAAGCTTTCTTT. Protein: CASSDPGILNTEAFF.

The rearrangement uses TRBV10-3 and TRBJ2-7; TRBD2 aligns across 9 bases. The trim removed 6 bases at V and 0 bases at J, leaving 9 bases unmatched. CDR1 is ENHRY and CDR2 is SYGVKD in the germline V gene. This CDR3 comprises 16 residues. The CDR3 nucleotides are TGTGCCATCAGAGAGGGGGAGCGGGGGGCCTCCTACGAGCAGTACTTC. This translates into CAIREGERGASYEQYF.

The chain links TRBV7-8 to TRBJ1-5; tentatively, D is TRBD1 (5 bases). Germline V lookup: CDR1 SGHVS, CDR2 FQNEAQ. V lost 5 bases and J lost 9, with 20 bases in between. The CDR3 totals 15 residues. The CDR3 protein is CASSQGRDEVWPQHF. The CDR3, as DNA: TGTGCCAGCAGCCAAGGCAGGGATGAGGTATGGCCCCAGCATTTT. The whole variable domain, filled in from reference TRBV7-8 and TRBJ1-5, reads GAGVSQSPRYKVAKRGQDVALRCDPISGHVSLFWYQQALGQGPEFLTYFQNEAQLDKSGLPSDRFFAERPEGSVSTLKIQRTQQEDSAVYLCASSQGRDEVWPQHFGDGTRLSIL.

The chain's CDR3 is CASSYQDRANQPQHF. The CDR3 DNA follows: TGTGCCAGCAGTTATCAGGACAGGGCCAATCAGCCCCAGCATTTT. This chain links TRBV6-5 with TRBJ1-5, with TRBD1 identical over 8 bases. After removal of 3 bases from V and 3 bases from J, the junction contained 4 bases not matched to a gene. CDR3 length: 15 residues. CDR1 and CDR2 from the germline V gene are MNHEY and SVGAGI.

The chain links TRBV6-5 to TRBJ2-1; D is unresolved. CDR1 is MNHEY and CDR2 is SVGAGI in the germline V gene. V was pared by 2 bases and J by 8 bases, with 16 bases between. The CDR3 length is 15 residues. The CDR3 coding sequence is TGTGCCAGCAGTTACGGTGAGGCTAGTTGGTATGAGCAGTTCTTC. It codes for CASSYGEASWYEQFF.

V is TRBV30 and J is TRBJ1-5; D call uncertain. This CDR3 region has 13 residues. Germline V gene lookup returns CDR1 GTSNPN and CDR2 SVGIG (reference sequence). The germline V and J ends were trimmed by 2 bases and 0 bases, with 5 bases remaining between them. CDR3 DNA: TGTGCCTGGAGTCCCTATAGCAATCAGCCCCAGCATTTT. Translation: CAWSPYSNQPQHF.

The chain couples TRBV30 to TRBJ1-3; D call uncertain. The CDR3 length is 13 residues. Trimming stripped 3 bases from V and 0 bases from J, with 6 bases between. The germline V gene has CDR1 GTSNPN and CDR2 SVGIG (reference sequence). The CDR3 protein is CAWRQNSGNTIYF. The CDR3 nucleotides are TGTGCCTGGAGGCAGAACTCTGGAAACACCATATATTTT.

The chain uses TRBV6-8 and TRBJ1-5; D is uncertain. The CDR3 runs to 15 residues. CDR1 is MNHGY, CDR2 SAAAGT, per germline. Between the trimmed V and J ends, which lost 8 bases and 0 bases, there was a span of 14 bases. CDR3 region: CASGEAGRSNQPQHF. Written as DNA, the CDR3 is TGTGCCAGCGGAGAGGCGGGCCGTAGCAATCAGCCCCAGCATTTT.

This rearrangement joins TRBV7-3 to TRBJ2-2, with D unclear. The CDR3 extends over 14 amino acids. The V gene's germline CDR1 is SGHTA and CDR2 FQGTGA. V was cut by 1 base and J by 3 bases, with 6 bases left in between. As DNA, the CDR3 is TGTGCCAGCAGCTTAAACTCCGACACCGGGGAGCTGTTTTTT. Its protein product is CASSLNSDTGELFF.

The CDR3 sequence is CASSWGQVNYEQYF. Written as DNA, the CDR3 is TGTGCCAGCAGCTGGGGACAGGTGAACTACGAGCAGTACTTC. The chain employs TRBV7-8 and TRBJ2-7, with 8 nucleotides matching TRBD1. CDR1 SGHVS and CDR2 FQNEAQ come from the germline V gene. V dropped 4 bases and J dropped 3; count of bases not matched to a gene: 5. The CDR3 sequence is 14 residues long.

This clone was seen once. The chain recombines TRBV28 with TRBJ1-1; 9 nucleotides match TRBD1. Germline CDR1 MDHEN, CDR2 SYDVKM. V shed 7 bases and J 4 bases; nucleotides not matched to a gene: 13. This CDR3 spans 16 amino acids. In nucleotides, the CDR3 is TGTGCCAGCACCCCGTGGACAGGGGATTCGGGCACTGAAGCTTTCTTT. Its translation: CASTPWTGDSGTEAFF.

J is TRBJ1-4 and V is TRBV19; D is uncertain. In germline, CDR1 is LNHDA, CDR2 SQIVND (reference sequence). Trimming took 7 bases from V and 3 from J, leaving 15 bases between them. CDR3 length equals 15 residues. The DNA for the CDR3 is TGTGCCAGTACCACAGCGGACGGGGCTAATGAAAAACTGTTTTTT. It encodes CASTTADGANEKLFF.

The V and J genes are TRBV5-6 and TRBJ1-2; D may be TRBD1 (5 bases). The CDR3 totals 15 residues. Looked up from germline, CDR1 is SGHDT and CDR2 is YYEEEE. Trimming shortened V by 2 bases and J by 3 bases, and 14 bases separated the two germline ends. The CDR3 DNA reads TGTGCCAGCAGCTTACTGACGGCGGGGGACTATGGCTACACCTTC. Its protein is CASSLLTAGDYGYTF.

CDR3 DNA: TGTGCCAGCAGCCCCCCCCATAGGTCTGGGGCAGGGGGCTACACCGGGGAGCTGTTTTTT. This gives the protein CASSPPHRSGAGGYTGELFF. The V gene is TRBV9, the J gene TRBJ2-2; 8 bases are shared with TRBD1. The length of the CDR3 is 20 residues. V was clipped by 4 bases and J by 3 bases; unmatched bases: 20. The germline gives CDR1 SGDLS, CDR2 YYNGEE.

As for this clone: Other DNA sequences in this sample translate to the same CDR3. The V gene is TRBV5-6, the J gene TRBJ2-7; a possible D gene is TRBD2 (5 bases). V lost 4 bases and J 0 bases, leaving 8 bases between the germline ends. Per the germline V gene, CDR1 is SGHDT and CDR2 is YYEEEE. The CDR3 runs 13 residues. The CDR3 nucleotides are TGTGCCAGCAGCCGAGGGAGCTCCTACGAGCAGTACTTC. Its protein is CASSRGSSYEQYF.

The rearrangement uses TRBV5-1 and TRBJ2-1; D call uncertain. Looked up from germline, CDR1 is SGHRS and CDR2 is YFSETQ. The V gene lost 0 bases and the J gene lost 16 bases, with 20 bases spanning the gap. The CDR3 has 14 amino acids. CDR3 coding DNA: TGCGCCAGCAGCTTGGCCGAAGCAACGGTGAGCCTCTTCTTC. Translated, it gives CASSLAEATVSLFF.

This clone appeared a single time. V and J are TRBV5-4 and TRBJ2-5; 8 nucleotides agree with TRBD1. CDR3 length equals 16 residues. From germline, CDR1 is SGHNT and CDR2 YYREEE (reference sequence). V gave up 0 bases and J gave up 4 bases; unmatched junction bases: 8. In DNA, the CDR3 is TGTGCCAGCAGCTTGGAAGGACAGGGTGTTTTAGAGACCCAGTACTTC. Its protein is CASSLEGQGVLETQYF.

The J gene is TRBJ1-4, the V gene TRBV4-1; D call uncertain. V shed 1 base and J shed 4 bases, with 7 bases lying between them. Germline CDR1 MGHRA, CDR2 YSYEKL. CDR3 length equals 14 residues. CDR3 sequence (DNA): TGCGCCAGCAGCCAAGGAGGGTATAATGAAAAACTGTTTTTT. As protein: CASSQGGYNEKLFF.

This chain connects TRBV5-4 to TRBJ2-1; TRBD2 agrees at 9 bases. V lost 0 bases to trimming and J lost 4 bases; unmatched junction nucleotides: 2. Germline V gives CDR1 SGHNT, CDR2 YYREEE (reference sequence). The CDR3 loop spans 15 amino acids. The CDR3 protein is CASSLGGGVYNEQFF. In DNA, the CDR3 is TGTGCCAGCAGCTTGGGCGGGGGGGTATACAATGAGCAGTTCTTC.

The gene calls are TRBV28 and TRBJ1-5; no firm D call. This CDR3 region has 15 residues. Germline V gene sequence: CDR1 MDHEN, CDR2 SYDVKM. V lost 6 bases to trimming and J lost 0 bases, with 12 bases between them. The CDR3 nucleotides read TGTGCCAGCAGCCCGGTAGAATATAGCAATCAGCCCCAGCATTTT. It encodes CASSPVEYSNQPQHF.

This rearrangement joins TRBV18 to TRBJ1-6; D ambiguous. V was clipped by 9 bases and J by 7 bases, with 13 bases between them. The length of the CDR3 is 13 residues. CDR1 and CDR2 from the germline V gene are KGHSH and LQKENI. The CDR3 DNA reads TGTGCCAGTAAGAATTCGGAGAATTCACCCCTCCACTTT. Its translation: CASKNSENSPLHF.

The V and J genes are TRBV18 and TRBJ2-1; 12 nucleotides line up with TRBD2. Per the germline V gene, CDR1 is KGHSH and CDR2 is LQKENI. This CDR3 region has 16 residues. Trimming removed 4 bases from V and 5 bases from J; junction bases left unmatched: 6. CDR3 amino acids: CASSLQLAGGNNEQFF. The CDR3 DNA is TGTGCCAGCTCACTCCAACTAGCGGGAGGTAACAATGAGCAGTTCTTC.

The V and J genes are TRBV12-3 or TRBV12-4 and TRBJ1-1, with D unresolved. V shed 5 bases and J shed 8 bases, with 9 bases lying between them. The CDR3 runs 11 residues. The DNA for the CDR3 is TGTGCCAGCAGTGCTAATAGAGAAGCTTTCTTT. Amino acid sequence: CASSANREAFF.

The rearrangement joins TRBV19 to TRBJ1-2; D is uncertain. V lost 10 bases and J 3 bases, leaving 9 bases between the germline ends. This CDR3 comprises 11 residues. CDR1 LNHDA and CDR2 SQIVND come from the germline V gene (reference sequence). CDR3 in amino acids: CATRDYYGYTF. In DNA, the CDR3 is TGTGCCACCCGAGACTACTATGGCTACACCTTC. Combining the CDR3 with reference TRBV19 and TRBJ1-2 gives the whole variable domain DGGITQSPKYLFRKEGQNVTLSCEQNLNHDAMYWYRQDPGQGLRLIYYSQIVNDFQKGDIAEGYSVSREKKESFPLTVTSAQKNPTAFYLCATRDYYGYTFGSGTRLTVV.

V and J are TRBV28 and TRBJ2-1, with TRBD1 matching 7 bases. J gave up 14 bases and V 4 bases, and 8 bases lay outside the gene matches. The CDR3 sequence is 12 residues long. Germline-derived CDR1 and CDR2 are MDHEN and SYDVKM. DNA for the CDR3: TGTGCCAGCAGTTCCCCGGGACAGAGAAAGTTCTTC. The encoded protein is CASSSPGQRKFF. Supplemented by reference TRBV28 and TRBJ2-1, the full variable domain reads DVKVTQSSRYLVKRTGEKVFLECVQDMDHENMFWYRQDPGLGLRLIYFSYDVKMKEKGDIPEGYSVSREKKERFSLILESASTNQTSMYLCASSSPGQRKFFGPGTRLTVL.